This TCR beta chain derives from a study of identical twins. This clonotype was observed a handful of times. Deletions cut 6 bases from V and 5 bases from J, with 20 bases between. The germline gives CDR1 MDHEN, CDR2 SYDVKM. The CDR3 consists of 15 residues. One entry per CDR3 protein, called by TCRdb with MiXCR from the 5' RACE reads. The table records 500,000 or so distinct CDR3 sequences, around an eighth of them present only once. This same sample was also taken into another study, of yellow fever vaccine responses in identical twins.

This clonotype originated in a woman between 18 and 30 years old in good health. Material for sequencing was CD4+ T cells sorted from blood. This rearrangement joins TRBV28 to TRBJ2-7, with a possible D match to TRBD2 (6 bases). CDR3 coding DNA: TGTGCCAGCAGGGGGGGAACAGGACTCTCACACGAGCAGTACTTC. It codes for CASRGGTGLSHEQYF.